This paragraph covers one T cell receptor beta chain sequence. The sample comes from a study of blood T cell repertoires in COVID-19. Study-wide background: Both acute and convalescent COVID-19 samples were obtained from the United States, Italy and Spain. In each case, the material was cDNA or gDNA derived from T cells, B-cell-depleted T cells, or PBMCs.

CDR1 is SGHVS and CDR2 is FNYEAQ in the germline V gene. The V gene lost 0 bases and the J gene lost 1 base, with 17 bases spanning the gap. The CDR3 has 18 amino acids. Original processing methods: Amplification of reference gene primers was used by the study to estimate nucleated cell counts. Here immunoSEQ multiplex PCR was the method, and the copy in TCRdb shows in-frame clones only, minus some. V and J calls and clone size are given by that table; D and trimming were obtained from the DNA. The sample shows around 190,000 clones, roughly 88% of them seen only once. The chain has TRBV7-6 and TRBJ2-3; D might be TRBD2 (6 bases). This sequence was found in a human donor in a cohort sampled during active COVID-19. The sequencing sample was made of peripheral blood. CDR3: CASSLAGDGASGTDTQYF. CDR3 sequence (DNA): TGTGCCAGCAGCTTAGCAGGGGACGGGGCTAGCGGCACAGATACGCAGTATTTT.